This T cell receptor beta chain stems from a study of control samples from healthy donors and cancer patients. TCRdb's copy holds only in-frame clones and misses some; the assay was immunoSEQ multiplex PCR. The sample lists under 95,000 clones, roughly nine tenths occurring once. The V segment lost 0 bases and the J segment 4 bases; nucleotides outside the gene matches: 6. The V gene's germline CDR1 is SGHRS and CDR2 YFSETQ. The CDR3 is made up of 16 amino acids. J is TRBJ2-3 and V is TRBV5-1, with 9 bases aligning to TRBD2. This TCR came from a woman aged 25 to 39 in good health. Material for sequencing was blood. DNA of the CDR3: TGCGCCAGCAGCTTGGTCGGGACTAGCTCGGCAGATACGCAGTATTTT. It specifies CASSLVGTSSADTQYF.